Reported below is one T cell receptor (beta chain). Antigen: not known. Germline V gene sequence: CDR1 SGDLS, CDR2 YYNGEE. CDR3 length: 15 amino acids. V was shortened by 1 base and J by 4 bases, with 11 bases between the two germline ends. This specimen comes from a study of blood T cells in healthy people across ages. Study conclusions and caveats: Among long-lived donors, naive CD4+ cells were more numerous and diversity higher than in aged donors.

The second PCR ran about 6 to 12 cycles with a sample-barcoded 5' primer and J-beta primers. Every sample produced at least 2.5 million CDR3-containing paired-end reads. TCRdb passed the 5' RACE reads through MiXCR, listing each CDR3 protein once. The table lists about 1.5 million distinct CDR3 sequences, 35% to 45% of them singletons. Sequences were obtained from blood. The rearrangement joins TRBV9 to TRBJ2-2, with D maybe TRBD2 (5 bases). The origin of this receptor is a woman between 18 and 30 years old in good health. This CDR3 is CASSVMGERTGELFF. The CDR3 DNA follows: TGTGCCAGCAGCGTAATGGGAGAACGCACCGGGGAGCTGTTTTTT.